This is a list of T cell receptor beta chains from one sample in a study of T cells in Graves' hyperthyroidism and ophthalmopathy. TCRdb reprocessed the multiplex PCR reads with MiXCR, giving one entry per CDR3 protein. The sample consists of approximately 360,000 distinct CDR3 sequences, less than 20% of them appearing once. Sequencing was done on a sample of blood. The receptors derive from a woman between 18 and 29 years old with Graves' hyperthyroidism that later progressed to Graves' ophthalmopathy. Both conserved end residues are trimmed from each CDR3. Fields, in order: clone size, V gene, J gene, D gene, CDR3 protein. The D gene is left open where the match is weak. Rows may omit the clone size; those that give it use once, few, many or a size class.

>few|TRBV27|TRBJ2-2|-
ASRKTNTGELF
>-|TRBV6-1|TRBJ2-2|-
ASSDVRGYGELF
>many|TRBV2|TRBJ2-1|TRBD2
ASNTRGDWNNEQF
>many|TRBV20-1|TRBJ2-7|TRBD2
SARDPLTSGLYEQY
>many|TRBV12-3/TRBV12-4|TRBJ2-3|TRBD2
ASSTSTLTSLTDTQY
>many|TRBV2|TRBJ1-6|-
ASRRGSPLH
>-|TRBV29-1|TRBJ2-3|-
SAAGLPTDTQY
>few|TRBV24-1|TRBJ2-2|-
ATSDSAGVGELF
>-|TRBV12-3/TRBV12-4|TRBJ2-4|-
ASSTTGTAKNIQY
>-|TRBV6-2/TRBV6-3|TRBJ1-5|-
ASSYHDYSNQPQH
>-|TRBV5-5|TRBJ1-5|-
ASSLGGGDSNQPQH
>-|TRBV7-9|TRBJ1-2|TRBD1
AGKPGPDRAKWGYT
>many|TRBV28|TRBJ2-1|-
ASSPPGGTPYNEQF
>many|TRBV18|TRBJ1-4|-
ASSQGRERANEKLF
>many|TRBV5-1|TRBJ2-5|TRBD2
ASSLGLSAGGGETQY
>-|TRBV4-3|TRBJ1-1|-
ASSQDHRGGLNTEAF
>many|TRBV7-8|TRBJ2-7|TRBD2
ASSTGTSSYEQY
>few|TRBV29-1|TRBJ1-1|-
SVLNLGNTEAF